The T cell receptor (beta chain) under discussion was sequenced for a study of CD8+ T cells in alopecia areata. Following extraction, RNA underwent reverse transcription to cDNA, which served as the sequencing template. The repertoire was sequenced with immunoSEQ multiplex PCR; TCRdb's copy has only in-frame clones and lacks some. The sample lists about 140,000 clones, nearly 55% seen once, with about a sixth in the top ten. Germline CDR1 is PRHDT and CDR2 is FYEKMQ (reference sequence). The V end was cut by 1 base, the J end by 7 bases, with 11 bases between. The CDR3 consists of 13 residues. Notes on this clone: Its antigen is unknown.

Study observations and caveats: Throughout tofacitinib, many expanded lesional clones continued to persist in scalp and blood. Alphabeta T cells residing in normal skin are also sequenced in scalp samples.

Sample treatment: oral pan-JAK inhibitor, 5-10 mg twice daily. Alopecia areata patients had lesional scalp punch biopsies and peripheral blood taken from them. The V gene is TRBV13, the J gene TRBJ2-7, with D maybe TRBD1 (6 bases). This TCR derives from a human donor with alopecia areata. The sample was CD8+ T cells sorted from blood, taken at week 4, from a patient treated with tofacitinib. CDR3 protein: CASSLDRAEEQYF. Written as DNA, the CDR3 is TGTGCCAGCAGCTTAGACAGGGCGGAGGAGCAGTACTTC.